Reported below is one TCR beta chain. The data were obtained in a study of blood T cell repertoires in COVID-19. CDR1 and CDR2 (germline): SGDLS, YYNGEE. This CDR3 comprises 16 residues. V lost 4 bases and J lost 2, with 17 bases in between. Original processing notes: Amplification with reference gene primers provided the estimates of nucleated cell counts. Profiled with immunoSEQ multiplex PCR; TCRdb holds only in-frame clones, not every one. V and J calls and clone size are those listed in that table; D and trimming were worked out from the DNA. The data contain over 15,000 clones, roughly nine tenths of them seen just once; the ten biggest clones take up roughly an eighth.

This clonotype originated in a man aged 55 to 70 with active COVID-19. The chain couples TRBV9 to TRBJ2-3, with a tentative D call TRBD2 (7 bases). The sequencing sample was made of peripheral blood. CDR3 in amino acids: CASSRGAGKTTDTQYF. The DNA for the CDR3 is TGTGCCAGCAGCCGGGGGGCCGGGAAGACCACAGATACGCAGTATTTT.